The rows below give T cell receptor beta chains drawn from one sample of a study of T cell responses to AZD1222 COVID-19 vaccine. Sequenced by immunoSEQ multiplex PCR; TCRdb stores in-frame clones only, minus some. The table lists tens of thousands of clones, 80% of them singletons. This specimen was peripheral blood, taken 28 days after the second AZD1222 dose. These receptors were taken from an adult who received the AZD1222 COVID-19 vaccine. Both conserved end residues are part of each CDR3. D genes are given only for firm matches. Size tells how often a clone was seen (once, few, many) or the class of an expanded clone, and some rows leave it out.

D gene	clone size	J gene	V gene	CDR3 DNA	CDR3 protein
TRBD1	-	TRBJ2-3	TRBV6-1	TGTGCCAGCAGTGTAACAGGGGGGCGCGATACGCAGTATTTT	CASSVTGGRDTQYF
-	-	TRBJ2-7	TRBV24-1	TGTGCCACCAGTGATTCCCCCTCCTACGAGCAGTACTTC	CATSDSPSYEQYF
-	-	TRBJ2-1	TRBV2	TGTGCCAGCAGCCCTTTACATGAGCAGTTCTTC	CASSPLHEQFF
TRBD2	-	TRBJ2-1	TRBV6-5	TGTGCCAGCAGTTACGAGCGGGGGGGCTACAATGAGCAGTTCTTC	CASSYERGGYNEQFF
-	-	TRBJ1-1	TRBV18	TGTGCCAGCTCACTCCCAGGGTCCTACTCTGAAGCTTTCTTT	CASSLPGSYSEAFF
-	-	TRBJ1-2	TRBV5-4	TGTGCCAGCAGCCCGGACCGTAACTATGGCTACACCTTC	CASSPDRNYGYTF
-	-	TRBJ2-5	TRBV29-1	TGCAGCGTTCCGGGGACTCCCATCGAGACCCAGTACTTC	CSVPGTPIETQYF
-	-	TRBJ1-6	TRBV30	TGTGCCTGGAGTGTTCGTATAGATAATTCACCCCTCCACTTT	CAWSVRIDNSPLHF
-	-	TRBJ2-1	TRBV25-1	TGTGCCAGCAGTGGTGGGAGGAATGAGCAGTTCTTC	CASSGGRNEQFF
-	-	TRBJ2-3	TRBV12-3/TRBV12-4	TGTGCCAGCAGTTTGATCGCGGGAGATACGCAGTATTTT	CASSLIAGDTQYF
TRBD1	-	TRBJ1-2	TRBV7-9	TGTGCCAGCCCTAGAAACCAGGGGGCCATCGGTGGCTACACCTTC	CASPRNQGAIGGYTF
-	-	TRBJ1-6	TRBV10-3	TGTGCCATCAGTGAAGGGGGTCATTCACCCCTCCACTTT	CAISEGGHSPLHF
-	-	TRBJ2-3	TRBV2	TGTGCCAGCAGTGAAGCGAGTTCTAGGGGGGCAGATACGCAGTATTTT	CASSEASSRGADTQYF
TRBD1	-	TRBJ1-1	TRBV5-1	TGCGCCAGCAGCTTGGGGGCAGGGGGCGCGAACACTGAAGCTTTCTTT	CASSLGAGGANTEAFF
-	-	TRBJ2-5	TRBV28	TGTGCCAGCAGCTCTGACATAACGTACCAAGAGACCCAGTACTTATTGGAAGAGACCCAGTACTTC	CASSSDITYQETQYLLEETQYF
-	-	TRBJ1-1	TRBV7-9	TGTGCCAGCAGCGCCGTCACTGAAGCTTTCTTT	CASSAVTEAFF
TRBD2	-	TRBJ2-2	TRBV19	TGTGCCAGTAGTATGGGACTAGCGGGGGGTGAGGGCACCGGGGAGCTGTTTTTT	CASSMGLAGGEGTGELFF
-	-	TRBJ2-2	TRBV4-2	TGTGCCAGCAGCCAAGATCGGACTCCGAACACCGGGGAGCTGTTTTTT	CASSQDRTPNTGELFF
-	-	TRBJ1-6	TRBV27	TGTGCCAGCAGTTTATTCCAATCCAGGGATGCTGGGTCACCCCTCCACTTT	CASSLFQSRDAGSPLHF
-	-	TRBJ2-7	TRBV6-5	TGTGCCAGCAGACAACCAGGGGGGAAATCCTATGAGCAGTACTTC	CASRQPGGKSYEQYF
-	-	TRBJ1-2	TRBV25-1	TGTGCCAGCAGGGGACCGGACTATGGCTACACCTTC	CASRGPDYGYTF
-	once	TRBJ2-7	TRBV7-9	TGTGCCAGCAGCTACCCGAGCTCCTACGAGCAGTACTTC	CASSYPSSYEQYF
-	-	TRBJ1-1	TRBV5-1	TGCGCCAGCAGCTTGTATGGGGCGGGCACTGAAGCTTTCTTT	CASSLYGAGTEAFF
-	-	TRBJ2-7	TRBV28	TGTGCCACAGGAGGGGCCTCCTACGAGCAGTACTTC	CATGGASYEQYF
-	few	TRBJ1-1	TRBV5-4	TGTGCCAGCAGCTCGGTGGGGGGCACTGAAGCTTTCTTT	CASSSVGGTEAFF
-	-	TRBJ1-5	TRBV19	TGTGCCAGTAGTATACCCTACACAAGCAATCAGCCCCAGCATTTT	CASSIPYTSNQPQHF
-	-	TRBJ1-2	TRBV3-1/TRBV3-2	TGTGCCAGCAGCCGATCGGGGGAAGACTATGGCTACACCTTC	CASSRSGEDYGYTF
TRBD1	-	TRBJ1-6	TRBV3-1/TRBV3-2	TGTGCCAGCAGAGAGGGACAGGGGGGAAATTCACCCCTCCACTTT	CASREGQGGNSPLHF
TRBD1	once	TRBJ1-5	TRBV25-1	TGTGCCCAGCACATAAGGGGGCATCAGCCCCAGCATTTT	CAQHIRGHQPQHF
TRBD1	-	TRBJ2-7	TRBV9	TGTGCCAGCAGCCCCGAGTGGACAGGGGATATGGCCTACGAGCAGTACTTC	CASSPEWTGDMAYEQYF
-	-	TRBJ1-1	TRBV18	TGTGCCAGCTCACCACCCAACAGCTTCCAATCGAACACTGAAGCTTTCTTT	CASSPPNSFQSNTEAFF
-	-	TRBJ2-7	TRBV5-1	TGCGCCAGCAGCTTGACAGTGCGATCCTACGAGCAGTACTTC	CASSLTVRSYEQYF
-	-	TRBJ1-5	TRBV7-2	TGTGCCAGCAGCTTAGAGTTAAATCAGCCCCAGCATTTT	CASSLELNQPQHF
-	few	TRBJ2-7	TRBV14	TGTGCCAGCAGCCGAACGACAAGGACCGAGCAGTACTTC	CASSRTTRTEQYF
TRBD2	-	TRBJ2-3	TRBV11-2	TGTGCCAGCAGTTATAGCGGGGTTATAGGTACGCAGTATTTT	CASSYSGVIGTQYF
-	-	TRBJ1-2	TRBV27	TGTGCCAGCAGTTCGCCGCTCCAGGGTGCGGATGGCTACACCTTC	CASSSPLQGADGYTF
-	-	TRBJ1-4	TRBV18	TGTGCCAGCTCCGACAGACGAACTAATGAAAAACTGTTTTTT	CASSDRRTNEKLFF
-	-	TRBJ1-2	TRBV7-2	TGTGCCGTTAGGAGGGGGGTGGGCTATGGCTACACCTTC	CAVRRGVGYGYTF
-	-	TRBJ2-2	TRBV4-1	TGCGCCAGCAGCTCAATGCCGGGGGCCAGCACCGGGGAGCTGTTTTTT	CASSSMPGASTGELFF
TRBD2	few	TRBJ2-3	TRBV5-4	TGTGCCAGCACCTATGGGGCGGGGGGGAGCACAGATACGCAGTATTTT	CASTYGAGGSTDTQYF
TRBD2	few	TRBJ2-3	TRBV19	TGTGCCAGTACCGGGGGGGAGGGAGATACGCAGTATTTT	CASTGGEGDTQYF
-	once	TRBJ2-2	TRBV7-2	TGTGCCAGCAGCTTGAACAGGGCCGGGGAGCTGTTTTTT	CASSLNRAGELFF
-	-	TRBJ1-6	TRBV7-2	TGTGCCAGCAGCTTAGTGTTAGGGATGGGATATAATTCACCCCTCCACTTT	CASSLVLGMGYNSPLHF
-	-	TRBJ2-7	TRBV7-8	TGTGCCAGCAGCTTAGATGGGGACACGTCCTACGAGCAGTACTTC	CASSLDGDTSYEQYF
-	-	TRBJ1-4	TRBV5-1	TGCGCCAGCAGCAACGACGGAGGTAATGAAAAACTGTTTTTT	CASSNDGGNEKLFF
-	-	TRBJ2-2	TRBV7-8	TGTGCCCAAAAAGCCCCGTTTGTCGGGGAGCTGTTTTTT	CAQKAPFVGELFF
-	few	TRBJ2-1	TRBV4-1	TGCGCCAGCAGCCAAGAACCACCCCCAGGGGCCAATGAGCAGTTCTTC	CASSQEPPPGANEQFF
-	-	TRBJ1-4	TRBV2	TGTGCCAGCAGTGTGGGCGGATCTAATGAAAAACTGTTTTTT	CASSVGGSNEKLFF
-	few	TRBJ1-3	TRBV19	TGTGCCAGTAACCCGGATCATGCTGGAAACACCATATATTTT	CASNPDHAGNTIYF
TRBD1	-	TRBJ2-5	TRBV2	TGTGCCAGCAGGAGCCCAGGGGGCGTAGAGACCCAGTACTTC	CASRSPGGVETQYF
-	-	TRBJ2-1	TRBV19	TGTGCCAGTAGTATAGAAGTTAGGCAGTTCTTC	CASSIEVRQFF
TRBD1	-	TRBJ1-6	TRBV9	TGTGCCAGCAGCGGGGACGGACAGGGGTATAATTCACCCCTCCACTTT	CASSGDGQGYNSPLHF
-	few	TRBJ1-6	TRBV14	TGTGCCAGCACGCCTTATGTCGGGAGATCACCCCTCCACTTT	CASTPYVGRSPLHF
-	-	TRBJ2-7	TRBV19	TGTGCCAGTAGTGGGGGACTCGAGCAGTACTTC	CASSGGLEQYF
-	-	TRBJ1-1	TRBV6-5	TGTGCCAGCAATCCAGGGACGAACACTGAAGCTTTCTTT	CASNPGTNTEAFF